Below, 16 T cell receptor beta chains from the same sample are listed, as sequenced in a study of OX40 agonist ivuxolimab in advanced cancers. TCRdb's table, derived via immunoSEQ multiplex PCR, lists solely in-frame clones and lacks some. The sample carries around 92,000 clones, roughly 94% recorded once. Here the sequenced sample was CD4+ or CD8+ T cells sorted from blood, taken in a trial of the OX40 agonist ivuxolimab. Receptors were obtained from an adult with an advanced solid tumor such as melanoma, head and neck, liver or kidney cancer.

The V call is TRBV10-1, the J call TRBJ2-1; a weak D match, TRBD2 (6 bases). The CDR3 loop spans 16 amino acids. Germline CDR1 WNHNN, CDR2 SYGVQD (reference sequence). The V and J ends lost 5 bases and 0 bases respectively, with 14 bases between them. The CDR3 loop reads CASSPNPGDSYNEQFF. The DNA for the CDR3 is TGCGCCAGCAGTCCTAACCCGGGGGACTCCTACAATGAGCAGTTCTTC.

The chain is built from TRBV28 and TRBJ1-1; D is uncertain. The V gene's germline CDR1 is MDHEN and CDR2 SYDVKM. The CDR3 contains 13 residues. Trimming took 6 bases from V and 0 from J, leaving 8 bases between them. CDR3 protein: CASRSWVNTEAFF. The CDR3 DNA follows: TGTGCCAGCAGATCATGGGTGAACACTGAAGCTTTCTTT.

The chain has TRBV4-2 and TRBJ2-5; D may be TRBD2 (6 bases). The DNA end is a closer match to TRBJ2-7, so the J assignment may be wrong. Germline V gene lookup returns CDR1 LGHNA and CDR2 YNFKEQ. The CDR3 totals 13 residues. The CDR3 loop reads CASRGMRGYEQYF. The DNA of the CDR3 is TGTGCCAGCCGCGGGATGAGGGGCTACGAGCAGTACTTC.

CDR3 in DNA: TGCGCCAGCAGCCCCGACAGGGGGCGTGAAAAACTGTTTTTT. Translation gives CASSPDRGREKLFF. The chain couples TRBV4-3 to TRBJ1-4, with TRBD1 identical over 10 bases. This CDR3 comprises 14 residues. Germline V lookup: CDR1 LGHNA, CDR2 YSLEER. The ends lost 4 bases at V and 7 bases at J; junction bases unmatched: 3.

This clone was recorded only once. The V gene is TRBV5-3, the J gene TRBJ1-2; D is unresolved. TRBV5-3 is an open reading frame, and its role is uncertain. The CDR3 runs 20 residues. The V gene lost 4 bases and the J gene lost 7 bases, with 35 bases spanning the gap. Here the CDR3 reads CARSRLAGPDGWFFASGYTF. CDR3 in DNA: TGTGCCAGAAGCCGGTTGGCCGGGCCTGATGGGTGGTTCTTTGCGTCTGGCTACACCTTC.

The J gene is TRBJ1-3, the V gene TRBV18; no firm D call. Per germline, CDR1 KGHSH and CDR2 LQKENI. V gave up 3 bases and J gave up 1 base, with 13 bases separating them. This CDR3 has 16 residues. The CDR3 sequence is CASSPAPRPSGNTIYF. CDR3 bases: TGTGCCAGCTCACCCGCACCCAGGCCTTCTGGAAACACCATATATTTT.

The chain is built from TRBV6-8 and TRBJ2-5; 9 nucleotides match TRBD2. This CDR3 is built from 15 residues. V gave up 4 bases and J gave up 5 bases; unmatched junction bases: 8. The germline V gene has CDR1 MNHGY and CDR2 SAAAGT. CDR3 in amino acids: CASSSRTSVEETQYF. The DNA of the CDR3 is TGTGCCAGCAGTTCCCGGACTAGCGTTGAGGAGACCCAGTACTTC.

The chain couples TRBV9 to TRBJ1-2; 9 nucleotides align to TRBD1. The J segment lost 7 bases and the V segment lost 4 bases, leaving 14 bases of the junction unmatched. There are 16 residues in the CDR3. CDR1 and CDR2 from the germline V gene are SGDLS and YYNGEE. CDR3 region: CASSPRTLGQGGGYTF. Here the CDR3 DNA reads TGTGCCAGCAGCCCCCGTACCCTGGGACAGGGAGGTGGCTACACCTTC.

The V call is TRBV5-1, the J call TRBJ2-7, with 11 bases identical to TRBD2. This CDR3 is built from 14 residues. V shed 4 bases, J shed 3 bases, and the junction held 3 bases outside the gene matches. Germline CDR1 SGHRS, CDR2 YFSETQ. CDR3 protein: CASSPGLADYEQYF. The CDR3 nucleotides are TGCGCCAGCAGCCCGGGACTAGCGGACTACGAGCAGTACTTC.

The rearrangement uses TRBV2 and TRBJ2-7; no firm D call. From germline, CDR1 is SNHLY and CDR2 FYNNEI. This CDR3 comprises 16 residues. The V end was cut by 6 bases, the J end by 4 bases, with 22 bases between. CDR3 sequence: CASRAHKGTRKYEQYF. The CDR3 region has the DNA TGTGCCAGCAGGGCCCACAAGGGTACTCGCAAGTACGAGCAGTACTTC.

The V gene is TRBV19, the J gene TRBJ1-1; D not certain. Trimming took 9 bases from V and 1 from J, leaving 12 bases between them. CDR3 size: 13 residues. Germline CDR1 LNHDA, CDR2 SQIVND (reference sequence). CDR3 protein: CASAAGRNTEAFF. Here the CDR3 DNA reads TGTGCCAGCGCCGCGGGCAGGAACACTGAAGCTTTCTTT.

This rearrangement joins TRBV5-4 to TRBJ2-1, with TRBD2 matching 13 bases. This CDR3 is built from 17 residues. Germline-derived CDR1 and CDR2 are SGHNT and YYREEE (reference sequence). The V and J ends lost 4 bases and 7 bases, in that order; junction bases with no gene match: 11. The CDR3 spells CASSKTSGGLLRNEQFF. The CDR3 DNA sequence: TGTGCCAGCAGCAAGACTAGCGGGGGGTTATTGAGGAATGAGCAGTTCTTC.

The chain joins TRBV7-9 to TRBJ1-2; 7 bases agree with TRBD1. This CDR3 is built from 16 residues. Germline V gives CDR1 SEHNR, CDR2 FQNEAQ (reference sequence). V trimming: 7 bases; J trimming: 0 bases; junction bases outside the gene matches: 11. This chain's CDR3 is CASTLGTARTNYGYTF. CDR3 nucleotide sequence: TGTGCCAGCACCCTGGGGACAGCCCGAACTAACTATGGCTACACCTTC.

This chain links TRBV7-9 with TRBJ2-3; perhaps TRBD2 as D (6 bases). V shed 10 bases and J shed 6 bases, with 8 bases lying between them. Germline V gene sequence: CDR1 SEHNR, CDR2 FQNEAQ (reference sequence). The CDR3 is made up of 10 amino acids. The CDR3 protein is CAIRGDTQYF. CDR3 sequence (DNA): TGTGCCATCCGGGGGGATACGCAGTATTTT.

The chain couples TRBV7-9 to TRBJ2-7; a weak D match, TRBD1 (6 bases). Germline V gene data show CDR1 as SEHNR and CDR2 as FQNEAQ (reference sequence). The CDR3 runs to 13 residues. The ends were cut back, 2 bases at V and 5 bases at J, with 10 bases in the middle. CDR3 protein: CASSLRGFNEQYF. The CDR3 nucleotides read TGTGCCAGCAGCTTAAGGGGGTTCAACGAGCAGTACTTC.

The chain combines TRBV7-8 with TRBJ1-2, with a weak D call TRBD1 (6 bases). The germline V and J ends were trimmed by 1 base and 2 bases, with 11 bases remaining between them. Germline CDR1 reads SGHVS; CDR2 reads FQNEAQ. This CDR3 is 15 amino acids long. The DNA of the CDR3 is TGTGCCAGCAGCTTAGTGGGGCAGGGGAACTATGGCTACACCTTC. As protein: CASSLVGQGNYGYTF.